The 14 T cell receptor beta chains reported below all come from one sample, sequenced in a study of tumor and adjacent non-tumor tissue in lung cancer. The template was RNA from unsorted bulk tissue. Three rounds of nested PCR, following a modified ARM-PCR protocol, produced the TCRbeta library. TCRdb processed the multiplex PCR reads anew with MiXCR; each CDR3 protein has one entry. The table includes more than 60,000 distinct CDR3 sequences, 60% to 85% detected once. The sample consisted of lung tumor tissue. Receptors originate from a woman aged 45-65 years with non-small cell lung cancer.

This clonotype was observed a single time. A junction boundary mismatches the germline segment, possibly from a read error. The DNA of the CDR3 is TGCGCCAGCAGCTCGTGGCCCCACTCTGAGGCCAACGTCCTGACTTTC. It codes for CASSSWPHSEANVLTF. The V and J genes are TRBV5-1 and TRBJ2-6; D remains ambiguous. CDR3 size: 16 residues. The V gene's germline CDR1 is SGHRS and CDR2 YFSETQ.

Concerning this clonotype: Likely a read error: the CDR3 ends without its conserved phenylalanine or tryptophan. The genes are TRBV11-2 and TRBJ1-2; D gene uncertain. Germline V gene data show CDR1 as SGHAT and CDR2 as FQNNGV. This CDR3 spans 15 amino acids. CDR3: CASSLGPNSNYGYTL. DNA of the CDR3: TGCGCCAGCAGCTTAGGGCCGAACAGCAACTATGGCTACACCTTA.

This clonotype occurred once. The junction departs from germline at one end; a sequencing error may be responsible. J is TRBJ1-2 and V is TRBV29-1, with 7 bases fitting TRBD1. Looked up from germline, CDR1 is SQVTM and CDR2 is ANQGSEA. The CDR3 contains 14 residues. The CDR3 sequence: CSLEGTEGGKSYTF. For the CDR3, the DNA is TGCAGCCTTGAGGGGACAGAGGGCGGAAAAAGCTACACCTTC.

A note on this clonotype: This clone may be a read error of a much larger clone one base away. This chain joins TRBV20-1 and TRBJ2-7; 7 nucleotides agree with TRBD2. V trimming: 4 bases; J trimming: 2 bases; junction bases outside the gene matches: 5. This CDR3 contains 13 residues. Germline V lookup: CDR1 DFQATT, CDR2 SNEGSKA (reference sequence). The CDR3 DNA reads TGCAGTGCTACTGGACTAGAACCCTACGAGCAGTACTTC. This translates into CSATGLEPYEQYF.

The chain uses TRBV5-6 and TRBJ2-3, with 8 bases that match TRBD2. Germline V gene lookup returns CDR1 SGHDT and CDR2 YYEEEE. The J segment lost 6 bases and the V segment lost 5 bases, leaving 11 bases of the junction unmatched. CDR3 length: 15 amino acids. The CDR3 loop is CASRLAGRAGDTQYF. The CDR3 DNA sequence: TGTGCCAGCAGACTTGCCGGGAGGGCCGGGGATACGCAGTATTTT.

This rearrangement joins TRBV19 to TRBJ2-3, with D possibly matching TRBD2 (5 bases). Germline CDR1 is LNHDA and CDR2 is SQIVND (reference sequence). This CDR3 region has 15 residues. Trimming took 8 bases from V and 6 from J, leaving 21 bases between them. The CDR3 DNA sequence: TGTGCCAGTGTGAACCGGGATTCACCCTCGGATACGCAGTATTTT. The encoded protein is CASVNRDSPSDTQYF.

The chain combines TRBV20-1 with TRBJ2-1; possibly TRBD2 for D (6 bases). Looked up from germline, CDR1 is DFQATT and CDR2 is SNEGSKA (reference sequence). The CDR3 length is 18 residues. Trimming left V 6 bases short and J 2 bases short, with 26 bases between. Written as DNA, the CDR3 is TGCAGTGCCCTGATCCCCCTAGCGACTCTCTCCGCCTACAATGAGCAGTTCTTC. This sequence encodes CSALIPLATLSAYNEQFF.

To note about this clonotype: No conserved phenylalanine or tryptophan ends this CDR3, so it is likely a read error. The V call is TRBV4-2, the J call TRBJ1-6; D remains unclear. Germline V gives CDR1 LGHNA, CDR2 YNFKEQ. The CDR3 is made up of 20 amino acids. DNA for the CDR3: TGTGCCAGTAGCCAATCTCGCCCCCGTTCCGACTCGTCCTATAATTCACCCCTCCACCTT. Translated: CASSQSRPRSDSSYNSPLHL.

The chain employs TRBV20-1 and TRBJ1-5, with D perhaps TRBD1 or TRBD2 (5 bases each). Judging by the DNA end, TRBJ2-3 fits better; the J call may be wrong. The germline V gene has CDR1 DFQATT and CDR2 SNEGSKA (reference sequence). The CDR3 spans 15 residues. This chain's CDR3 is CSVKTLGDPYQPQYF. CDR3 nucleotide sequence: TGCAGTGTTAAAACTTTGGGGGACCCTTATCAGCCCCAGTATTTT.

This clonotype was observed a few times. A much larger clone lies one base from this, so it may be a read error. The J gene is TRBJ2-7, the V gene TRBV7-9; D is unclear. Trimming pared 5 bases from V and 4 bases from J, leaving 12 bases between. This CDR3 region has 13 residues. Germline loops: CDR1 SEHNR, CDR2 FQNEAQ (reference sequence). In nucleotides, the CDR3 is TGTGCCAGCAGCCACCACAAGGAATACGAGCAGTACTTC. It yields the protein CASSHHKEYEQYF.

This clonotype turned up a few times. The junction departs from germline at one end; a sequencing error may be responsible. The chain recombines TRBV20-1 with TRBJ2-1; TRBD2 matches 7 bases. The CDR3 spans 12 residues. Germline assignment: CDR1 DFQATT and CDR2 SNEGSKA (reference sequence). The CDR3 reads CSAAGTTNEQSF. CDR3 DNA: TGCAGTGCCGCGGGGACTACCAATGAGCAGTCCTTC.

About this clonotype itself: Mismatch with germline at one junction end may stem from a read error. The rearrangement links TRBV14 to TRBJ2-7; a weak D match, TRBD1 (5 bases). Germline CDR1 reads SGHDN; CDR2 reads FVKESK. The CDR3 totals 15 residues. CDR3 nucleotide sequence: TGTGCCAGCAGCCAAGACGAATCGACAGTTTACGATCAGTATTTC. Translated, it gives CASSQDESTVYDQYF.

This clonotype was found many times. CDR3: CASSWFSGSYEQYF. The CDR3 DNA is TGTGCCAGCAGTTGGTTTAGCGGCTCCTACGAGCAGTACTTC. This sequence joins TRBV28 and TRBJ2-7; TRBD2 might be the D (6 bases). The ends were cut back, 4 bases at V and 0 bases at J, with 10 bases in the middle. Per germline, CDR1 MDHEN and CDR2 SYDVKM. The CDR3 loop spans 14 amino acids.

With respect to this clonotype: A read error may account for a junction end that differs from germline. The CDR3 region is CPSSQDRAERKLFF. CDR3 bases: TGTCCCAGTAGCCAAGACCGCGCAGAGAGAAAACTGTTTTTT. The chain has TRBV14 and TRBJ1-4; D not certain. The CDR3 is 14 residues long. The germline CDR1 and CDR2 sequences are SGHDN and FVKESK.